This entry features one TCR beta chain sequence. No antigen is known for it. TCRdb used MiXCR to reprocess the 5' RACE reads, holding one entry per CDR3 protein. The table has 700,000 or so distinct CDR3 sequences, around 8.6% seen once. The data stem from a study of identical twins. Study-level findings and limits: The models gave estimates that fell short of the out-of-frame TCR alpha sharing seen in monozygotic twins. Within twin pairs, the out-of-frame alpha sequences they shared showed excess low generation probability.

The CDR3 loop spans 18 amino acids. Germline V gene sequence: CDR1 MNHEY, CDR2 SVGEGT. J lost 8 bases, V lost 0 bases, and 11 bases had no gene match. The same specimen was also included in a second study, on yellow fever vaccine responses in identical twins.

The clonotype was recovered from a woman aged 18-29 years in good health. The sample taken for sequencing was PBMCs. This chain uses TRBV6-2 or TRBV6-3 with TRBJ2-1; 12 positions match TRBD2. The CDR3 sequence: CASSYSIRLAGGPYEQFF. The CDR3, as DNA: TGTGCCAGCAGTTACTCGATAAGGCTAGCGGGGGGGCCGTATGAGCAGTTCTTC.